The 16 T cell receptor beta chains below all came from one sample that was sequenced in a study of T cell repertoires in cytomegalovirus infection. One entry per CDR3 protein, called by TCRdb with MiXCR from the reads. The sample has about 740,000 distinct CDR3 sequences, 35% seen once; the top ten hold 2.5% to 3%. The sequenced material came from PBMCs. The receptor source for this set is a human donor in good health (CMV status not recorded). Some clones in this sample may be carry-over from other donors' samples.

The chain carries TRBV9 and TRBJ2-1, with D perhaps matching TRBD1 (6 bases). Trimming took off 4 bases at V and 7 bases at J, with 21 bases between the two ends. This CDR3 is 16 amino acids long. Germline-derived CDR1 and CDR2 are SGDLS and YYNGEE. This chain's CDR3 is CASSTTGTWKVNEQFF. The CDR3 region has the DNA TGTGCCAGCAGCACGACCGGGACATGGAAGGTAAATGAGCAGTTCTTC.

In the case of this clonotype: The conserved final phenylalanine or tryptophan is absent from the CDR3, which likely points to a read error. V and J are TRBV14 and TRBJ1-1; no clear D. Trimming cost V 0 bases and J 2 bases, with 16 bases left between them. The CDR3 consists of 17 residues. CDR1 is SGHDN, CDR2 FVKESK, per germline. The CDR3: CASSQDRWAGENTEAFI. CDR3 DNA sequence: TGTGCCAGCAGCCAAGATCGGTGGGCAGGTGAAAACACTGAAGCTTTCATT.

This clonotype was seen more than once but under ten times. The V and J genes are TRBV5-6 and TRBJ1-5; D is ambiguous. CDR1 is SGHDT and CDR2 is YYEEEE in the germline V gene. CDR3 size: 15 residues. V dropped 1 base and J dropped 3 bases, with 11 bases sitting between them. CDR3 DNA: TGTGCCAGCAGCTTGCGAAGGACTCACAATCAGCCCCAGCATTTT. It specifies CASSLRRTHNQPQHF.

The chain is built from TRBV4-2 and TRBJ1-2; TRBD1 is a possible D gene (5 bases). The CDR3 is 13 residues long. V was trimmed by 0 bases and J by 8 bases, leaving 10 bases between them. Germline assignment: CDR1 LGHNA and CDR2 YNFKEQ. The DNA for the CDR3 is TGTGCCAGCAGCCAAGAGGGGCAGATCGGCTACACCTTC. It encodes CASSQEGQIGYTF.

This clonotype was picked up a small number of times. This chain links TRBV20-1 with TRBJ2-5, with TRBD1 identical over 10 bases. The V gene's germline CDR1 is DFQATT and CDR2 SNEGSKA (reference sequence). V lost 5 bases and J lost 5; bases outside the gene matches: 11. The CDR3 contains 15 residues. CDR3 region: CSAPTPGQGSETQYF. The CDR3 DNA reads as TGCAGTGCTCCTACCCCGGGACAGGGGTCGGAGACCCAGTACTTC.

This clonotype was seen many times. V is TRBV20-1 and J is TRBJ2-7; the match to TRBD1 covers 10 bases. CDR1 is DFQATT, CDR2 SNEGSKA, per germline (reference sequence). The length of the CDR3 is 14 residues. The V segment lost 0 bases and the J segment 6 bases; nucleotides outside the gene matches: 5. The DNA for the CDR3 is TGCAGTGCTAGAGATAAGGGGGACAGGGGCGAGCAGTACTTC. This gives the protein CSARDKGDRGEQYF.

This chain uses TRBV20-1 with TRBJ1-4; D is uncertain. CDR1 and CDR2 from the germline V gene are DFQATT and SNEGSKA (reference sequence). The CDR3 contains 14 residues. V was cut by 2 bases and J by 0 bases, with 7 bases left in between. CDR3 sequence (DNA): TGCAGTGCTAGAATCCAGGCAACTAATGAAAAACTGTTTTTT. Translation: CSARIQATNEKLFF.

The J gene is TRBJ1-1, the V gene TRBV6-6; possibly TRBD1 for D (5 bases). Germline V CDR1 and CDR2: MNHNY, SVGAGI (reference sequence). The CDR3 is 14 residues long. Trimming stripped 2 bases from V and 1 base from J, with 8 bases between. The chain's CDR3 is CASSYNQGNTEAFF. DNA of the CDR3: TGTGCCAGCAGTTACAATCAGGGGAACACTGAAGCTTTCTTT.

The chain carries TRBV28 and TRBJ1-5; no definite D call. V was pared by 6 bases and J by 0 bases, with 12 bases between. Germline V CDR1 and CDR2: MDHEN, SYDVKM. This CDR3 is built from 15 residues. The CDR3 loop is CASSPRTSSNQPQHF. The CDR3 DNA follows: TGTGCCAGCAGCCCAAGAACCTCTAGCAATCAGCCCCAGCATTTT. Together with reference TRBV28 and TRBJ1-5, the CDR3 gives the full variable domain: DVKVTQSSRYLVKRTGEKVFLECVQDMDHENMFWYRQDPGLGLRLIYFSYDVKMKEKGDIPEGYSVSREKKERFSLILESASTNQTSMYLCASSPRTSSNQPQHFGDGTRLSIL.

This clonotype was found a few times. This chain uses TRBV28 with TRBJ2-5, with 9 bases identical to TRBD2. The CDR3 sequence is 23 residues long. From germline, CDR1 is MDHEN and CDR2 SYDVKM. J gave up 5 bases and V 5 bases, and 33 bases lay outside the gene matches. The CDR3 DNA sequence: TGTGCCAGCAGTCCCCCGGGGAAGCGGGGGGAACTTAACAGCCGGGACGGTAGGGAGACCCAGTACTTC. It yields the protein CASSPPGKRGELNSRDGRETQYF.

This clonotype was seen many times. The chain combines TRBV12-5 with TRBJ2-5, with 7 bases that match TRBD1. In germline, CDR1 is LGHNT, CDR2 FRNRAP. The CDR3 runs 16 residues. V shed 5 bases and J 3 bases; nucleotides not matched to a gene: 12. The DNA for the CDR3 is TGTGCTAGTGGTCCAAACCCCTACAGGGGAAAAGAGACCCAGTACTTC. Encoded protein: CASGPNPYRGKETQYF.

Worth noting for this clonotype: One base away lies a much larger clone, so this may be a sequencing read error. The missing conserved phenylalanine or tryptophan at the end of this CDR3 makes a read error likely. This chain links TRBV7-9 with TRBJ1-4; D unresolved. The V gene lost 5 bases and the J gene lost 0 bases, with 7 bases spanning the gap. From germline, CDR1 is SEHNR and CDR2 FQNEAQ (reference sequence). The length of the CDR3 is 14 residues. The CDR3 nucleotides are TGTGCCAGCAGCGTATTTTCAACTAATGAAAAACTGTTTTTG. Amino acids: CASSVFSTNEKLFL.

The chain combines TRBV6-5 with TRBJ1-3, with D possibly TRBD1 on 6 matching bases. Looked up from germline, CDR1 is MNHEY and CDR2 is SVGAGI. V gave up 0 bases and J gave up 2 bases, with 11 bases separating them. The CDR3 runs 16 residues. The CDR3 DNA reads as TGTGCCAGCAGTTACTCACAGGGTGGAGCTGGAAACACCATATATTTT. Encoded protein: CASSYSQGGAGNTIYF.

This clonotype was counted many times. This rearrangement joins TRBV6-1 to TRBJ2-5; D gene uncertain. V dropped 7 bases and J dropped 4 bases, with 7 bases sitting between them. CDR3 length: 11 amino acids. Germline CDR1 and CDR2: MNHNS and SASEGT. In DNA form, the CDR3 reads TGTGCCAGCAACCTCCGAGAGACCCAGTACTTC. Translating it yields CASNLRETQYF.

This clonotype was observed a few times. The gene calls are TRBV4-1 and TRBJ2-3; weak D call: TRBD1 (8 bases). The germline V gene encodes CDR1 MGHRA and CDR2 YSYEKL. The CDR3 sequence is 17 residues long. V lost 5 bases, J lost 1 base, and 19 bases lay in between. CDR3: CASSDKPQGGRTDTQYF. The CDR3 nucleotides are TGCGCCAGCAGCGATAAGCCACAGGGGGGGCGCACAGATACGCAGTATTTT.

V usage is TRBV6-1 and J usage is TRBJ2-4, with 7 positions matching TRBD2. The germline CDR1 and CDR2 sequences are MNHNS and SASEGT. The CDR3 runs 14 residues. V lost 7 bases and J lost 4; bases outside the gene matches: 7. Written as DNA, the CDR3 is TGTGCCAGCATGACGGAAGCGGGGAAAAACATTCAGTACTTC. As protein: CASMTEAGKNIQYF.